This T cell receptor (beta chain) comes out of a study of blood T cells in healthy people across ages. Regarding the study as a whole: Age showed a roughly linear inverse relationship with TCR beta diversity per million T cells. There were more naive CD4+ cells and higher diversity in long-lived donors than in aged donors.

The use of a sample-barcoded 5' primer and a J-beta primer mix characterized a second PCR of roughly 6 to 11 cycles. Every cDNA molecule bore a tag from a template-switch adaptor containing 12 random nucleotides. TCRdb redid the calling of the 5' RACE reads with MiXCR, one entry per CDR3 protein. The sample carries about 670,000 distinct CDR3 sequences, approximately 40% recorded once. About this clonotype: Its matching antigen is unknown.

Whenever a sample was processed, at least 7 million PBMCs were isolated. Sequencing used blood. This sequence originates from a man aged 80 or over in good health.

CDR3 coding DNA: TGTGCCAGCAGCTGGAACGAGGCAGATGTGCAGTATTTT. Its translation: CASSWNEADVQYF. V usage is TRBV12-3 or TRBV12-4 and J usage is TRBJ2-3, with D uncertain. V was clipped by 6 bases and J by 11 bases, with 18 bases between them. This CDR3 has 13 amino acids.